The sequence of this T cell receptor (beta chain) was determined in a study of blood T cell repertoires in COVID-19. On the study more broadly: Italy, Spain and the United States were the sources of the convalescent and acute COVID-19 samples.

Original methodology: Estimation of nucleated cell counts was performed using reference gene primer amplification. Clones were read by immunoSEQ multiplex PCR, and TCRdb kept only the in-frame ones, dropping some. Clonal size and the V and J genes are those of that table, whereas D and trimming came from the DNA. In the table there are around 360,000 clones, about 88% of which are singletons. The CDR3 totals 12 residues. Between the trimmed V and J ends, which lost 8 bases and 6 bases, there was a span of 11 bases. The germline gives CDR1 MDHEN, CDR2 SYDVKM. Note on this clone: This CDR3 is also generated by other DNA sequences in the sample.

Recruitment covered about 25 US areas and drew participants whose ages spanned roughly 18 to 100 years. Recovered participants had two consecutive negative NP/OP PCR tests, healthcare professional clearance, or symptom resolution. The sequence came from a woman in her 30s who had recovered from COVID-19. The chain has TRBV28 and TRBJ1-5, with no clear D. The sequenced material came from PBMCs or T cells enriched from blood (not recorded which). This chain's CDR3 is CASGTGSQPQHF. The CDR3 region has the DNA TGTGCCAGCGGAACGGGGAGTCAGCCCCAGCATTTT.